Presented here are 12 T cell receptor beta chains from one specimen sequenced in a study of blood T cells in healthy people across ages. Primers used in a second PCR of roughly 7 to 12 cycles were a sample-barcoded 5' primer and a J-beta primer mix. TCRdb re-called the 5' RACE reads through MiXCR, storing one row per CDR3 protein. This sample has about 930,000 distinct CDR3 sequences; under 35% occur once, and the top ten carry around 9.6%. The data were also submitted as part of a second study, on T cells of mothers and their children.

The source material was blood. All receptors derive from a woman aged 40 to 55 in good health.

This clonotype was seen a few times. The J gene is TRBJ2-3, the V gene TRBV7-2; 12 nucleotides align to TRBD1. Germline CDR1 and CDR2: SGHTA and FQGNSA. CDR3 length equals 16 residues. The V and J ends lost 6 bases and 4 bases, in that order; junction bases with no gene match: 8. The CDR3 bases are TGTGCCAGCAGTTTGGGACAGGGGGCGAGTTCAGATACGCAGTATTTT. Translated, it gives CASSLGQGASSDTQYF. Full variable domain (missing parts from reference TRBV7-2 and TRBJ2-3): GAGVSQSPSNKVTEKGKDVELRCDPISGHTALYWYRQSLGQGLEFLIYFQGNSAPDKSGLPSDRFSAERTGGSVSTLTIQRTQQEDSAVYLCASSLGQGASSDTQYFGPGTRLTVL.

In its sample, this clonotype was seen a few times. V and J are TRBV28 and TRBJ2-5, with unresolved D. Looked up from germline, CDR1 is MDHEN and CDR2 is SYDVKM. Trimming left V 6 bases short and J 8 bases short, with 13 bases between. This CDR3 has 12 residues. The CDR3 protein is CASRPSLETQYF. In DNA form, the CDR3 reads TGTGCCAGCAGGCCCTCGTTAGAAACCCAGTACTTC.

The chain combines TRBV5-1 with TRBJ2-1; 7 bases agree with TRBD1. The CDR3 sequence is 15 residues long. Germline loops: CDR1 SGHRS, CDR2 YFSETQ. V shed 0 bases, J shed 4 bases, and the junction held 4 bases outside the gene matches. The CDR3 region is CASSLDSTGYNEQFF. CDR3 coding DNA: TGCGCCAGCAGCTTGGATTCGACAGGGTACAATGAGCAGTTCTTC.

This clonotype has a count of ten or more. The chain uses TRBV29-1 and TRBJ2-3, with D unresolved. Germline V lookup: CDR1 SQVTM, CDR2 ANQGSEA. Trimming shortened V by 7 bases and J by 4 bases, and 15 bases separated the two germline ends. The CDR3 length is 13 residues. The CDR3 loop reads CSAKRPDPDTQYF. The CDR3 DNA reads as TGCAGCGCGAAGCGCCCCGACCCAGATACGCAGTATTTT.

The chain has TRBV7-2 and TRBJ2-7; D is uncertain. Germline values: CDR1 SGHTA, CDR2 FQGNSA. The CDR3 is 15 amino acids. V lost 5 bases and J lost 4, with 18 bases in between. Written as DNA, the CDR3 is TGTGCCAGCAGCCCCTTCTCAAACCGCCCGTACGAGCAGTACTTC. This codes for CASSPFSNRPYEQYF. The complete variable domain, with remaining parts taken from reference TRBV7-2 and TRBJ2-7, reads GAGVSQSPSNKVTEKGKDVELRCDPISGHTALYWYRQSLGQGLEFLIYFQGNSAPDKSGLPSDRFSAERTGGSVSTLTIQRTQQEDSAVYLCASSPFSNRPYEQYFGPGTRLTVT.

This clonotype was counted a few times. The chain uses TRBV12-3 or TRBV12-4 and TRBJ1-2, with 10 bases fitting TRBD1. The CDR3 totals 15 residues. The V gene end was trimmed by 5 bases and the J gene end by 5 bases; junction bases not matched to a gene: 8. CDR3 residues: CASSAGTGEYYGYTF. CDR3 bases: TGTGCCAGCAGTGCCGGGACAGGGGAATATTATGGCTACACCTTC.

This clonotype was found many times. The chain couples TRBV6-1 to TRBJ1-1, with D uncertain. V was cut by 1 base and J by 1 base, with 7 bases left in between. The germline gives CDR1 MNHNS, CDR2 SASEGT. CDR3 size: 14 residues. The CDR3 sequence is CASSEGWENTEAFF. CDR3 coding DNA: TGTGCCAGCAGTGAAGGGTGGGAGAACACTGAAGCTTTCTTT.

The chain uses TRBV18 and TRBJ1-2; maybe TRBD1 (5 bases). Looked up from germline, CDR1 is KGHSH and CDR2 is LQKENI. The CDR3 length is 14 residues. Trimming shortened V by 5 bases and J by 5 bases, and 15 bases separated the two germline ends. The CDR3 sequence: CASSSDISKYGYTF. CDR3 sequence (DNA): TGTGCCAGCTCATCGGACATTTCCAAGTATGGCTACACCTTC.

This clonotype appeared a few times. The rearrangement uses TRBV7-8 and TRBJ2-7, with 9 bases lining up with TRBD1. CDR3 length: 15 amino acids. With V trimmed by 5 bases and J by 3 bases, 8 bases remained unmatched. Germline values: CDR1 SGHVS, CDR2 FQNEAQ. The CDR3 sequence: CASSADGTGLYEQYF. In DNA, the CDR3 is TGTGCCAGCAGCGCAGACGGGACAGGGCTCTACGAGCAGTACTTC. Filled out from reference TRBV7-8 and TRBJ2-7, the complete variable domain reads GAGVSQSPRYKVAKRGQDVALRCDPISGHVSLFWYQQALGQGPEFLTYFQNEAQLDKSGLPSDRFFAERPEGSVSTLKIQRTQQEDSAVYLCASSADGTGLYEQYFGPGTRLTVT.

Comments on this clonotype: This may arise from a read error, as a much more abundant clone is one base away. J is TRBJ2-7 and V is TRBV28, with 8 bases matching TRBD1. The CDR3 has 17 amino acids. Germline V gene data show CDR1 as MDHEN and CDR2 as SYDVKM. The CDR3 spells CAGSSYSGQGASYEQYF. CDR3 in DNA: TGTGCCGGCAGTTCCTACTCCGGGCAGGGGGCCTCCTACGAGCAGTACTTC.

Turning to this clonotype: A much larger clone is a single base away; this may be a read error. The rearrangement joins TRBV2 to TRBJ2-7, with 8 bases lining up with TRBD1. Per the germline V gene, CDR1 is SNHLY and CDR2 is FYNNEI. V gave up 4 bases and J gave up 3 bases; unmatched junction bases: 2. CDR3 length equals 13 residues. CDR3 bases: TGTGCCAGCAGTGGGACAGGGAACTACGAGCAGTACTTC. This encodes CASSGTGNYEQYF.

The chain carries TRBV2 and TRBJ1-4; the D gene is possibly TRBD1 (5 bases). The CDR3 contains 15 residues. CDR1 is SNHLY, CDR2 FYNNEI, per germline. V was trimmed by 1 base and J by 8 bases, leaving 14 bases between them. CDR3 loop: CASSEVGTPGEKLFF. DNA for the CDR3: TGTGCCAGCAGTGAAGTGGGGACGCCGGGGGAAAAACTGTTTTTT.